This T cell receptor beta chain is drawn from a study of technical replicates of blood from a few donors. The table came from immunoSEQ multiplex PCR; TCRdb's copy has only in-frame clones and leaves some out. The sample has about 73,000 clones, more than 85% seen once; the top ten hold under 5.5%. V gave up 5 bases and J gave up 10 bases; unmatched junction bases: 9. In germline, CDR1 is MNHEY, CDR2 SVGAGI. CDR3 length equals 14 residues. This chain links TRBV6-5 with TRBJ2-1; 9 bases line up with TRBD1. The origin of this receptor is a human donor in good health. Some clones in this sample may be carry-over from other donors' samples. Material for sequencing was PBMCs. CDR3 sequence: CASSRGQGSVEQFF. In nucleotides, the CDR3 is TGTGCCAGCAGTAGGGGACAGGGATCGGTAGAGCAGTTCTTC.